A selection of T cell receptor beta chains follows, all from one sample in a study of blood T cell repertoires in COVID-19. Produced via immunoSEQ multiplex PCR; TCRdb's table is partial and in-frame only. Among 83,000 or so clones, around nine tenths were seen once, and the ten largest hold 8%. Sequenced material: peripheral blood. The receptor source for this set is a man older than 75 with active or convalescent COVID-19. Both conserved end residues are part of each CDR3. A D gene is named only where the DNA matches it firmly. Size values are once, few and many counts, or a class for expanded clones, and some rows have none.

D | J | V | size | DNA | CDR3
NA | TRBJ1-6 | TRBV5-1 | NA | TGCGCCAGCAGCTTGGTGGGGGCCAATAATTCACCCCTCCACTTT | CASSLVGANNSPLHF
TRBD1 | TRBJ1-5 | TRBV9 | NA | TGTGCCAGCAGCCCTGGGACAGGGGGGGGACCCCAGCATTTT | CASSPGTGGGPQHF
NA | TRBJ1-1 | TRBV12-3/TRBV12-4 | NA | TGTGCCAGCAGTTTGACAGGCTATACGGCTTTCTTT | CASSLTGYTAFF
NA | TRBJ1-6 | TRBV18 | NA | TGTGCCAGCTCACCAATTGGAGATTCACCCCTCCACTTT | CASSPIGDSPLHF
TRBD1 | TRBJ1-6 | TRBV7-2 | NA | TGTGCCAGCAGCTTAGATACCGGGACAGTTATACCCCTCCACTTT | CASSLDTGTVIPLHF
TRBD2 | TRBJ2-5 | TRBV18 | NA | TGTGCCAGCTCACTCGACAGCGGGAGGGTACAGACCCAGTACTTC | CASSLDSGRVQTQYF
TRBD1 | TRBJ1-2 | TRBV7-9 | few | TGTGCCAGCACCAGGGGGGAATCCGTTGGCTACACCTTC | CASTRGESVGYTF
TRBD1 | TRBJ2-5 | TRBV18 | NA | TGTGCCAGCTCCCAGGGACAGGATTACCAAGAGACCCAGTACTTC | CASSQGQDYQETQYF
NA | TRBJ2-1 | TRBV4-2 | NA | TGTGCCAGCAGCCAAGCCCGGGGATCAAATGAGCAGTTCTTC | CASSQARGSNEQFF
TRBD1 | TRBJ1-1 | TRBV28 | NA | TGTGCCAGCAGGGGACAGGGGAGGAGCACTGAAGCTTTCTTT | CASRGQGRSTEAFF
TRBD1 | TRBJ2-2 | TRBV5-4 | NA | TGTGCCAGCAGCCACGGGACAGGGGATACCGGGGAGCTGTTTTTT | CASSHGTGDTGELFF
TRBD1 | TRBJ1-2 | TRBV6-1 | NA | TGTGCCAGCAGTGACCGGGGACAGGGAGGGCGCTACACCTTC | CASSDRGQGGRYTF
NA | TRBJ1-1 | TRBV7-2 | NA | TGTGCCAGCGTGACTCCCTACCGGCAGGGAAGGACTGAAGCTTTCTTT | CASVTPYRQGRTEAFF
NA | TRBJ1-6 | TRBV5-1 | NA | TGCGCCAGCAGTCGAGAGGGGGGGAGAAATTCACCCCTCCACTTT | CASSREGGRNSPLHF
NA | TRBJ2-5 | TRBV19 | NA | TGTGCCAGTAGTATAGTAACGGGGCCCGCGGGGGAGACCCAGTACTTC | CASSIVTGPAGETQYF
NA | TRBJ2-3 | TRBV2 | NA | TGTGCCAGCGCCCCCTGGGGAGTACCGGGTACAGATACGCAGTATTTT | CASAPWGVPGTDTQYF
NA | TRBJ1-1 | TRBV3-1/TRBV3-2 | NA | TGTGCCAGCAGCCACCTCCGCGGTGAAGCTTTCTTT | CASSHLRGEAFF
NA | TRBJ1-1 | TRBV19 | NA | TGTGCCAGTAGTATTGTTACGGGGGGTCGGGAAGCTTTCTTT | CASSIVTGGREAFF
NA | TRBJ2-5 | TRBV30 | NA | TGTGCCTGGAAGGCGGGACAAGAGACCCAGTACTTC | CAWKAGQETQYF
NA | TRBJ1-4 | TRBV5-1 | NA | TGCGCCAGCAGCTGGGGAGGAGCAACTAATGAAAAACTGTTTTTT | CASSWGGATNEKLFF
NA | TRBJ2-1 | TRBV7-3 | NA | TGTGCCAGCAGCTATCTTGAGGAGGAGGGCAATGAGCAGTTCTTC | CASSYLEEEGNEQFF
TRBD1 | TRBJ1-3 | TRBV19 | few | TGTGCCGTATGGGACAGGGCGTCTGGAAACACCATATATTTT | CAVWDRASGNTIYF
NA | TRBJ1-1 | TRBV6-5 | NA | TGTGCCAGCAGTACCGGGACAAAAGAAGCTTTCTTT | CASSTGTKEAFF
TRBD1 | TRBJ1-2 | TRBV28 | NA | TGTGCCACCATGTCCGGGACAGTCTATGGCTACACCTTC | CATMSGTVYGYTF
TRBD1 | TRBJ2-4 | TRBV4-1 | NA | TGCGCCAGCAGCCAAGGTTCCCAGGGGGTAGCCAAAAACATTCAGTACTTC | CASSQGSQGVAKNIQYF
TRBD2 | TRBJ2-1 | TRBV14 | few | TGTGCCAGCAGCCAACAAGGGACTAGCGGCTACAATGAGCAGTTCTTC | CASSQQGTSGYNEQFF
TRBD1 | TRBJ2-5 | TRBV5-1 | NA | TGCGCCAGCAGCTTGGATGGACAGGGGCGCGGAGAGACCCAGTACTTC | CASSLDGQGRGETQYF
TRBD2 | TRBJ2-1 | TRBV9 | NA | TGTGCCAGCAGCGTAGTGGCGGGGGGGAACAATGAGCAGTTCTTC | CASSVVAGGNNEQFF
TRBD1 | TRBJ1-2 | TRBV5-1 | NA | TGCGCCAGCAGCTTAAACAGGGGTTCTTTGGATGGCTACACCTTC | CASSLNRGSLDGYTF
NA | TRBJ1-3 | TRBV5-1 | NA | TGCGCCAGCAGCTTGGCCGCGGTTCAAACTGGAAACACCATATATTTT | CASSLAAVQTGNTIYF
NA | TRBJ1-2 | TRBV5-6 | NA | TGTGCCAGCAGCTTGGCCGCGGGGGGCGCCGGTGGCTACACCTTC | CASSLAAGGAGGYTF
NA | TRBJ1-5 | TRBV28 | once | TGTGCCAGCAATCGGGGGAACAATCAGCCCCAGCATTTT | CASNRGNNQPQHF
NA | TRBJ2-3 | TRBV11-3 | NA | TGTGCCAGCAGCTTGTCGGGGGGCCAAGATACGCAGTATTTT | CASSLSGGQDTQYF
TRBD1 | TRBJ2-2 | TRBV18 | NA | TGTGCCAGCTCACCCGGACAGGGGAGGGGTCGGAACACCGGGGAGCTGTTTTTT | CASSPGQGRGRNTGELFF
NA | TRBJ2-1 | TRBV28 | NA | TGTGCCAGCGGCAAGTTAATGGGCAGCACCTACAATGAGCAGTTCTTC | CASGKLMGSTYNEQFF
NA | TRBJ1-4 | TRBV3-1/TRBV3-2 | NA | TGTGCCAGCAGCCAAGATCCCAGGGGCAGTGAAAAACTGTTTTTT | CASSQDPRGSEKLFF
NA | TRBJ2-1 | TRBV12-5 | NA | TGTGCTAGTGGTTTACCCAACGGACAGAAGCAGTTCTTC | CASGLPNGQKQFF
NA | TRBJ1-6 | TRBV6-5 | NA | TGTGCCATCTGCGCCGCCATTAATTCACCCCTCCACTTT | CAICAAINSPLHF